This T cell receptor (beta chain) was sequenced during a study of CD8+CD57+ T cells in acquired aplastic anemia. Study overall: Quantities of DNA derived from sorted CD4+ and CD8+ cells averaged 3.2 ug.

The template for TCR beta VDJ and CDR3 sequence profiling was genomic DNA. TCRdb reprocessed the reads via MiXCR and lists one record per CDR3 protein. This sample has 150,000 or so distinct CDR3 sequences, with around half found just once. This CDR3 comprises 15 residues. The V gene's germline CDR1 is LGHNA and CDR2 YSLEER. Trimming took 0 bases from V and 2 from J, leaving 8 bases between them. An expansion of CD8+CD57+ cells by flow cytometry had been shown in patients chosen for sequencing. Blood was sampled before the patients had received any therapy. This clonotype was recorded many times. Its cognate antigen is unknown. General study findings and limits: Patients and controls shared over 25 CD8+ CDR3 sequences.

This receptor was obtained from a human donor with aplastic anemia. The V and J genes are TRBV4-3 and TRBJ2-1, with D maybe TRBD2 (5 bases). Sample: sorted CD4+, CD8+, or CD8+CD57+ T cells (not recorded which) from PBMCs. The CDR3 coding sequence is TGCGCCAGCAGCCAAGAGAGGGCGGCCTACAATGAGCAGTTCTTC. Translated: CASSQERAAYNEQFF.